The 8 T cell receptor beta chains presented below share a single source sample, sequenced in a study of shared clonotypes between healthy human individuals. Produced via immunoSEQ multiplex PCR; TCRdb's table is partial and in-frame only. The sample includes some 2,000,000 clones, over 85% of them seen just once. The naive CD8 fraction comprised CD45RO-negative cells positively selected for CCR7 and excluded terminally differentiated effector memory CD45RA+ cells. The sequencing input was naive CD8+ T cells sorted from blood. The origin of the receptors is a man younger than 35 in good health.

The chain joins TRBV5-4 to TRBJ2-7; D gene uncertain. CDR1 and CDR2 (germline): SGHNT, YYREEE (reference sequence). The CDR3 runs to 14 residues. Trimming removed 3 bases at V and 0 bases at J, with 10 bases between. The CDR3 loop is CASSSREGSYEQYF. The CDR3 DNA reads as TGTGCCAGCAGCTCTAGGGAAGGCTCCTACGAGCAGTACTTC.

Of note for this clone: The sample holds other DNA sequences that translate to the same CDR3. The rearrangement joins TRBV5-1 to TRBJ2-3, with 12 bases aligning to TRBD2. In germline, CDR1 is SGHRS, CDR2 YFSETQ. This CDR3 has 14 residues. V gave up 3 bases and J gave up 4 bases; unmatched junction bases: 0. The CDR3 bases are TGCGCCAGCAGCTCTAGCGGGGGGGCAGATACGCAGTATTTT. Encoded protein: CASSSSGGADTQYF.

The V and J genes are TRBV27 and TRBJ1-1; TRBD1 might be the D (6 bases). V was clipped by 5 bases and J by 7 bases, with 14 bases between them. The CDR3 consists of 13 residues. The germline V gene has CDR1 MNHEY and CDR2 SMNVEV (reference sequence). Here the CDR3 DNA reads TGTGCCAGCAGTCCCTCGGGACAAGTTGAAGCTTTCTTT. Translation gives CASSPSGQVEAFF.

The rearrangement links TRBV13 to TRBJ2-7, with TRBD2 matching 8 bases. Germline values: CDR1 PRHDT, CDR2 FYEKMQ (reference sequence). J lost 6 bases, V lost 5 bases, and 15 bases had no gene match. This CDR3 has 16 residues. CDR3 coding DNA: TGTGCCAGCAGCAGCCACCGGAGCGGGAGAATGCCCGAGCAGTACTTC. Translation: CASSSHRSGRMPEQYF.

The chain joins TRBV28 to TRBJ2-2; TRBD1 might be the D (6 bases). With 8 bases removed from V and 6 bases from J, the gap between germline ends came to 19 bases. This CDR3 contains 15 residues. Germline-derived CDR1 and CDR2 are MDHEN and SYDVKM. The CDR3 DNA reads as TGTGCCAGCGGCCAACCCCAGGGGTATCCCGGGGAGCTGTTTTTT. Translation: CASGQPQGYPGELFF.

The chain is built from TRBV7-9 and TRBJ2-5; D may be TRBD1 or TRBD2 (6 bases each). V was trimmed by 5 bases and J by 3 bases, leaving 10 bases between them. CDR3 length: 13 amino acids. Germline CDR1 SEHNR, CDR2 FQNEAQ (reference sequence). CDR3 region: CASSPGGEETQYF. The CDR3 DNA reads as TGTGCCAGCAGCCCCGGGGGCGAAGAGACCCAGTACTTC.

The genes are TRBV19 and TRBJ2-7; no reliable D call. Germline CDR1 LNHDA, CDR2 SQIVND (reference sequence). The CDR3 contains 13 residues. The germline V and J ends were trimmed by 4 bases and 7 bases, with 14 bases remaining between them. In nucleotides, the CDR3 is TGTGCCAGTAGTACCCCGACAAATGGGGAGCAGTACTTC. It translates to CASSTPTNGEQYF.

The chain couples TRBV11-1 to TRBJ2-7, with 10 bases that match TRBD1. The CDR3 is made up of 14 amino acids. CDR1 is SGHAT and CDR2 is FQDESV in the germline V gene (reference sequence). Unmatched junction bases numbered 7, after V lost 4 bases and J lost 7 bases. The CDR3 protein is CASSSGQGVGEQYF. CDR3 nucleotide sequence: TGTGCCAGCAGCTCCGGACAGGGGGTCGGGGAGCAGTACTTC. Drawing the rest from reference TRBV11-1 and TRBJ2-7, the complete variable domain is EAEVAQSPRYKITEKSQAVAFWCDPISGHATLYWYRQILGQGPELLVQFQDESVVDDSQLPKDRFSAERLKGVDSTLKIQPAELGDSAMYLCASSSGQGVGEQYFGPGTRLTVT.